This T cell receptor beta chain was observed in a study of OX40 agonist ivuxolimab in advanced cancers. Study-level information: Patients were infused with ivuxolimab every 2 weeks at 0.01 to 10 mg/kg. Prior anti-PD-1, anti-PD-L1 or anti-CTLA-4 therapy was allowed; 40% to 50% had some. Study-wide findings and caveats: In the expanded peripheral T cells, antigen specificity was never determined.

Clones were sequenced by immunoSEQ multiplex PCR, and TCRdb holds only the in-frame ones, with some missing. The table lists 70,000 or so clones, around 86% of them singletons. This CDR3 is built from 11 residues. Trimming left V 6 bases short and J 6 bases short, with 8 bases between. Germline CDR1 reads MNHNS; CDR2 reads SASEGT. About this clone itself: What it binds is not known.

The TCR sequence derives from an adult with an advanced solid tumor such as melanoma, head and neck, liver or kidney cancer. This chain links TRBV6-1 with TRBJ1-2; D is ambiguous. This specimen was CD4+ or CD8+ T cells sorted from blood, taken in a trial of the OX40 agonist ivuxolimab. CDR3 sequence reads: CASRELDGYTF. The CDR3 coding sequence is TGTGCCAGCAGGGAGCTCGATGGCTACACCTTC.